This T cell receptor beta chain was obtained from a study of cytomegalovirus exposure and HLA in healthy donors. Broader study findings: The study recorded 164 TCR beta chains that were cytomegalovirus-associated. Sequencing likely produced, as an artifact, a cluster of highly shared sequence variants. High sensitivity and specificity were reportedly achieved when the classifier diagnosed cytomegalovirus status. Per a prior analysis, the majority of TCR beta V segments were productive roughly 87% or roughly 30% of the time.

Germline CDR1 and CDR2: SGDLS and YYNGEE. Unmatched junction bases numbered 3, after V lost 0 bases and J lost 3 bases. The CDR3 is 18 amino acids. About this clone: Its target is not known.

Use of 60 Vbeta and 13 Jbeta primers characterized the PCR. Here immunoSEQ multiplex PCR was the method, and the copy in TCRdb shows in-frame clones only, minus some. The sample includes 100,000 to 150,000 clones, about 70% of them seen just once. The gene calls are TRBV9 and TRBJ2-1, with TRBD2 matching over 16 bases. The sequence was collected from a woman aged 40-49 years in good health and CMV-seronegative. The sequencing input was PBMCs. CDR3 residues: CASSVAGTSGRDYNEQFF. CDR3 nucleotides: TGTGCCAGCAGCGTAGCGGGGACTAGCGGGAGGGACTACAATGAGCAGTTCTTC.